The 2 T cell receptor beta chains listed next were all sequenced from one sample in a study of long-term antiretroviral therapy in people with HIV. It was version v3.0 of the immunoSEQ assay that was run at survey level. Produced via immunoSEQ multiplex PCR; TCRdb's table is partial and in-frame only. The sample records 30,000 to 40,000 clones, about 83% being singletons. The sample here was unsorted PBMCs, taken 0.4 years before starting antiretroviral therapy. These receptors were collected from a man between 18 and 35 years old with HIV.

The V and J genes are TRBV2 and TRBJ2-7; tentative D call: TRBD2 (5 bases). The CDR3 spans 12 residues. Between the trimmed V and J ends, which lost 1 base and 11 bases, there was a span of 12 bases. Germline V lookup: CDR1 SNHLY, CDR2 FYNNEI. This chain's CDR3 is CASSEGRESKYF. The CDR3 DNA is TGTGCCAGCAGTGAAGGCCGGGAAAGCAAGTACTTC.

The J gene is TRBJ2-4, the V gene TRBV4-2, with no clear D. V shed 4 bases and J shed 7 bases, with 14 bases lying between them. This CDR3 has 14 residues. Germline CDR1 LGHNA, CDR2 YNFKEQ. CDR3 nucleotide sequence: TGTGCCAGCAGCCCGCTTAGCAACCCCAACATTCAGTACTTC. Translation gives CASSPLSNPNIQYF.